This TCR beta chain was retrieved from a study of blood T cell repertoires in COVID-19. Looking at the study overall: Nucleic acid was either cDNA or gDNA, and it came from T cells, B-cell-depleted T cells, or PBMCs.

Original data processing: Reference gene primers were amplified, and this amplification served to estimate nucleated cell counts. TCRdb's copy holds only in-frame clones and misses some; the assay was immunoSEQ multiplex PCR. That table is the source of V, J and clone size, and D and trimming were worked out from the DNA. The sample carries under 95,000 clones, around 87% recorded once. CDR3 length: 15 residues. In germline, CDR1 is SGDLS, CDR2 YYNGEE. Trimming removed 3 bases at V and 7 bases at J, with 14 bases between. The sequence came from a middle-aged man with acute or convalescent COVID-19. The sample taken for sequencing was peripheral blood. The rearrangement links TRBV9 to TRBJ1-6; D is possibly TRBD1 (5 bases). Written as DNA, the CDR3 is TGTGCCAGCAGCGAGGGAGGGGCCGCCAATTCACCCCTCCACTTT. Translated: CASSEGGAANSPLHF.